This record looks at one TCR beta chain sequence and its context. This table comes from immunoSEQ multiplex PCR, and its TCRdb copy is limited to in-frame clones, with some not included. Here the sample spans some 300,000 clones, about 91% being singletons. The record originates from a study of blood T cell repertoires in COVID-19. Per germline, CDR1 KGHDR and CDR2 SFDVKD. The CDR3 has 15 residues. The V and J ends lost 5 bases and 0 bases, in that order; junction bases with no gene match: 3. The sequence was obtained from a woman aged 25 to 45 who had recovered from COVID-19. The sample was peripheral blood. The J gene is TRBJ2-3, the V gene TRBV24-1, with TRBD2 matching 8 bases. The CDR3 sequence is CATSGAGGSTDTQYF. The CDR3 DNA reads TGTGCCACCAGTGGGGCGGGGGGAAGCACAGATACGCAGTATTTT.